This T cell receptor beta chain came from a study of blood T cell repertoires in COVID-19. The CDR3 totals 12 residues. CDR1 is SGHDT and CDR2 is YYEEEE in the germline V gene. Trimming took 4 bases from V and 5 from J, leaving 9 bases between them. Assay: immunoSEQ multiplex PCR; the TCRdb copy retains only in-frame clones and omits some. Of 120,000 to 150,000 clones in the sample, approximately 89% were seen once. The sequence came from a human donor in a cohort sampled during active COVID-19. Material for sequencing was peripheral blood. The genes are TRBV5-6 and TRBJ1-2; D is unresolved. The CDR3 loop is CASSAGVYGYTF. CDR3 DNA: TGTGCCAGCAGCGCGGGAGTGTATGGCTACACCTTC.